This T cell receptor beta chain was profiled in a study of cytomegalovirus exposure and HLA in healthy donors. CDR3 length equals 13 residues. Germline CDR1 reads MNHEY; CDR2 reads SVGAGI. Use of 60 Vbeta and 13 Jbeta primers characterized the PCR. TCRdb keeps only in-frame clones here, not all; method: immunoSEQ multiplex PCR. This sample carries tens of thousands of clones, about 80% of them seen once, and the ten largest clones take over 2%. A note on this clone: One end of the junction is discordant with germline, which a read error may explain.

The V call is TRBV6-5, the J call TRBJ1-2, with a weak D call TRBD1 (6 bases). The sequenced sample consisted of PBMCs. The clonotype originates from a man under 40 in good health and CMV-seronegative. CDR3 nucleotide sequence: TGTGCCAGCAGTTCACAGGGAACCACTGGCTACCCCTTC. Its translation is CASSSQGTTGYPF.